The rows below give T cell receptor beta chains drawn from one sample of a study of PD-L1 blockade in urothelial cancer. Clones were sequenced by immunoSEQ multiplex PCR, and TCRdb holds only the in-frame ones, with some missing. Of under 85,000 clones listed, 91% were seen once; the top ten hold around 0.94%. The sample was PBMCs, taken around atezolizumab (anti-PD-L1) treatment. The origin of the receptors is a woman older than 75 with urothelial cancer. Each CDR3 is given with its conserved first and last residue. A D gene is named only where the DNA matches it firmly. The listing skips clone size in some rows; elsewhere it reads once, few, many or a size class.

V	length	D	J	size	CDR3	DNA
TRBV9	15	-	TRBJ2-7	-	CASSASSYSGYEQYF	TGTGCCAGCAGCGCTAGCAGTTATAGCGGCTACGAGCAGTACTTC
TRBV5-4	17	-	TRBJ1-3	-	CASSLAGGATSGNTIYF	TGTGCCAGCAGCTTGGCCGGGGGGGCGACCTCTGGAAACACCATATATTTT
TRBV20-1	11	TRBD1	TRBJ2-5	-	CSAPGGETQYF	TGCAGTGCCCCAGGGGGAGAGACCCAGTACTTC
TRBV6-5	14	TRBD1	TRBJ2-7	-	CASSSWTGSYEQYF	TGTGCCAGCAGTTCATGGACAGGTTCCTACGAGCAGTACTTC
TRBV25-1	13	TRBD1	TRBJ1-2	-	CASTKDRSDSYTF	TGTGCCAGCACCAAGGACAGGTCGGATAGCTACACCTTC
TRBV5-4	15	TRBD1	TRBJ2-7	-	CASSLGTGVVYEQYF	TGTGCCAGCAGCCTCGGGACAGGGGTCGTTTATGAGCAGTACTTC
TRBV1	18	-	TRBJ2-2	-	CTSSRWILATKHTGELFF	TGCACCAGCAGCCGCTGGATTCTAGCCACAAAACACACCGGGGAGCTGTTTTTT
TRBV6-5	14	-	TRBJ2-2	-	CASSGTLGTGELFF	TGTGCCAGCAGTGGGACTTTGGGGACCGGGGAGCTGTTTTTT
TRBV28	14	TRBD1	TRBJ1-4	once	CASSLQGAREKLFF	TGTGCCAGCAGTTTACAGGGGGCGAGGGAAAAACTGTTTTTT
TRBV5-1	14	-	TRBJ2-4	-	CASSLSASRNIQYF	TGCGCCAGCAGCTTGAGCGCTTCCCGAAACATTCAGTACTTC
TRBV5-4	15	TRBD1	TRBJ2-7	-	CASSWAGTGVHEQYF	TGTGCCAGCAGCTGGGCCGGGACAGGGGTCCACGAGCAGTACTTC
TRBV18	13	-	TRBJ2-7	-	CASSPYTSYEQYF	TGTGCCAGCTCACCATACACGTCCTACGAGCAGTACTTC
TRBV7-6	14	TRBD1	TRBJ1-1	once	CASSQQTGGTEAFF	TGTGCCAGCAGCCAGCAAACAGGGGGCACTGAAGCTTTCTTT
TRBV18	14	TRBD2	TRBJ2-5	-	CASSPRGSQETQYF	TGTGCCAGCTCACCGCGGGGGAGCCAAGAGACCCAGTACTTC
TRBV5-4	16	TRBD1	TRBJ2-7	-	CASSSGTGGFSYEQYF	TGTGCCAGCAGCTCCGGGACAGGGGGATTCAGCTACGAGCAGTACTTC
TRBV28	13	TRBD1	TRBJ1-1	-	CASIAGGITEAFF	TGTGCCAGCATCGCAGGGGGAATTACTGAAGCTTTCTTT
TRBV28	15	TRBD1	TRBJ2-6	-	CASSSGGAGANVLTF	TGTGCCAGCAGTTCAGGGGGTGCTGGGGCCAACGTCCTGACTTTC
TRBV2	15	TRBD2	TRBJ2-1	-	CASRGASGSYNEQFF	TGTGCCAGCAGAGGGGCTAGCGGTTCCTACAATGAGCAGTTCTTC
TRBV7-2	13	-	TRBJ1-1	once	CASSLVVGREAFF	TGTGCCAGCAGCTTAGTTGTGGGGAGGGAAGCTTTCTTT
TRBV7-3	14	-	TRBJ2-3	-	CASSTRLGTDTQYF	TGTGCCAGCAGCACCAGACTAGGCACAGATACGCAGTATTTT
TRBV9	15	-	TRBJ2-5	-	CASSASGSVVETQYF	TGTGCCAGCAGCGCCTCAGGGTCGGTAGTAGAGACCCAGTACTTC
TRBV5-1	15	-	TRBJ2-3	-	CASSLGQGGADTQYF	TGCGCCAGCAGCTTGGGACAGGGAGGTGCAGATACGCAGTATTTT
TRBV5-5	13	-	TRBJ2-7	-	CASDLGGIDEQYF	TGTGCCAGCGACTTAGGGGGTATCGACGAGCAGTACTTC
TRBV2	13	TRBD1	TRBJ2-7	few	CASSGDSSYEQYF	TGTGCCAGCAGTGGGGACAGTTCCTACGAGCAGTACTTC
TRBV5-1	19	TRBD2	TRBJ2-3	-	CASSRSGTSGRVSTDTQYF	TGCGCCAGCAGCCGATCCGGGACTAGCGGGAGGGTTAGCACAGATACGCAGTATTTT
TRBV28	15	TRBD1	TRBJ1-5	-	CASSIRTGSNQPQHF	TGTGCCAGCAGTATTAGGACAGGGAGCAATCAGCCCCAGCATTTT